These T cell receptor beta chains were read from a single sample in a study of cytomegalovirus exposure and HLA in healthy donors. TCRdb keeps only in-frame clones here, not all; method: immunoSEQ multiplex PCR. The top ten hold roughly 0.67% of the sample, which has 100,000 to 130,000 clones, approximately 94% seen once. The material sequenced was PBMCs. Source of these receptors: a young woman in good health and CMV-seronegative. Both conserved end residues are part of each CDR3. Fields, in order: J gene, V gene, CDR3 protein.

TRBJ2-7	TRBV19	CASSKGHYEQYF
TRBJ1-2	TRBV4-3	CASSLMTGEPTNYGYTF
TRBJ2-2	TRBV10-3	CAIRAGQGAREGELFF
TRBJ1-6	TRBV5-1	CASSFNGDSPLHF
TRBJ2-7	TRBV27	CASSLSPGGIYEQYF
TRBJ1-6	TRBV5-5	CASSFSGSPLHF
TRBJ2-4	TRBV6-5	CASSGTGASKNIQYF
TRBJ2-5	TRBV30	CAWSVGERETQYF
TRBJ1-4	TRBV7-8	CASSTITGGDEKLFF
TRBJ2-1	TRBV15	CATSRVLAHNEQFF
TRBJ1-2	TRBV30	CAWSAGGQGLYGYTF
TRBJ1-2	TRBV5-1	CASSPFGGGGYTF
TRBJ1-1	TRBV25-1	CASSEANTEAFF
TRBJ1-1	TRBV29-1	CSVAGTTNTEAFF
TRBJ1-1	TRBV18	CASSPPQVNAFF
TRBJ1-1	TRBV5-1	CASSSEGGMNTEAFF
TRBJ2-3	TRBV28	CASRRTASTDTQYF
TRBJ1-3	TRBV9	CASSVPGNTIYF
TRBJ1-1	TRBV4-3	CASSQGPGVNTEAFF
TRBJ2-7	TRBV6-4	CASSDPRSVTPFRLSLTYEQYF
TRBJ2-7	TRBV19	CASRRDRLTYEQYF
TRBJ1-4	TRBV9	CASSPDRFREDEKLFF
TRBJ2-1	TRBV4-2	CASSQARDRGENEQFF
TRBJ1-5	TRBV5-4	CASSLAGDSNQPQHF
TRBJ1-2	TRBV14	CASSQVQGKLYYGYTF
TRBJ1-1	TRBV28	CASSPSTGGDTEAFF
TRBJ1-2	TRBV5-1	CASSKRQGLNYGYTF
TRBJ2-7	TRBV28	CASSLPATGGVSYEQYF
TRBJ2-7	TRBV10-3	CAIKSTGKSNEQYF
TRBJ2-1	TRBV7-9	CASSSPQEQFF
TRBJ1-3	TRBV30	CAWRGLEFGNTIYF
TRBJ2-2	TRBV5-8	CASRRGGGGTNTGELFF
TRBJ2-1	TRBV28	CASSIGTYNEQFF
TRBJ2-7	TRBV7-8	CASSLGQGPPYEQYF
TRBJ2-3	TRBV6-1	CASSEVVGGVYTQYF
TRBJ2-5	TRBV28	CASSGDRGPGETQYF
TRBJ1-1	TRBV5-6	CASSLQQMNTEAFF
TRBJ2-7	TRBV7-8	CASSLVGTSGIYEQYF
TRBJ1-2	TRBV5-5	CASSPPGTGGKVYGYTF
TRBJ2-1	TRBV5-1	CASSFSGSYNEQFF
TRBJ2-5	TRBV4-3	CASRPSRQGSEETQYF
TRBJ1-1	TRBV19	CASINRQGGMNTEAFF
TRBJ1-6	TRBV5-1	CASSPLQGQGAGNSPLHF
TRBJ2-5	TRBV9	CASSARGGGPNQETQYF
TRBJ1-1	TRBV6-6	CASSRTTNTEAFF
TRBJ1-6	TRBV7-2	CASSLDRDAYNSPLHF